This T cell receptor beta chain was obtained from a study of graft-versus-host responses after intestinal transplantation (dated by TCRdb to about 2021). In the study overall: Multivisceral, liver-intestinal, or isolated intestinal transplants were received by the recipients. Every recipient was given anti-thymocyte globulin induction, followed by 2 to 4 years of maintenance tacrolimus and steroids. Bulk TCR-beta CDR3 sequencing was used to track graft-versus-host and host-versus-graft alloreactive T cell clones in the graft, circulation and bone marrow after intestinal transplantation. Alloreactive clones were identified by sequencing pre-transplant mixed lymphocyte reaction products and comparing these products with unstimulated pre-transplant donor and recipient T cells. Of the roughly 26 intestinal transplant recipients enrolled in the cohort, one of whom was a retransplant, 3 patients without pretransplant specimens were excluded. A peak of at least 4% donor T cells among recipient peripheral blood mononuclear cells was the definition used for donor T cell macrochimerism. Samples from a few later patients were sequenced in-house on an Illumina MiSeq with MiXCR processing rather than by the commercial service.

Germline trimming amounts to 5 bases on V and 12 bases on J, with 12 as the count of junction bases outside the gene matches. Based on the germline V gene, the CDR1 and CDR2 sequences are SGHAT and FQNNGV. Including the terminal cysteine and phenylalanine, the CDR3 comprises 14 residues. Here the CDR3 DNA is all that survives: 42 bases in frame from base 1. This specimen's time point label, per the study, means: cells obtained before transplantation from donor or recipient. CD3+CD4+ and CD3+CD8+ populations were FACS-sorted from unstimulated pre-transplant donor and recipient cells taken from spleen or lymph nodes. Points the paper makes about the study in general: In patients with donor T cell macrochimerism, the allografts had high GvH to HvG T cell clonal ratios. Early after transplant, declines in HvG clones were associated with peak levels of circulating GvH clones. GvH clones were detected in recipient bone marrow, and some appeared earlier in ileal mucosa or blood, consistent with an intestinal mucosal origin. The conclusions were limited by the relatively low number and heterogeneity of the intestinal transplant patients.

Receptor amplification or capture employed the immunoSEQ multiplex PCR assay. In most patients, genomic DNA was isolated using the Qiagen DNeasy Blood and Tissue Kit and sent frozen to Adaptive Biotechnologies for TCR sequencing. For most patients, high-throughput TCR-beta CDR3 sequencing of genomic DNA was performed by Adaptive Biotechnologies. From the authors' description of their analysis: Adaptive's ImmunoSEQ software supplied the TCR sequencing data for approximately 18 patients, while MiXCR and VDJtools were used to process three other patients. To correct CD4 versus CD8 sorting errors, any sequence found in both subsets at a frequency ratio below 5:1 was removed. CDR3 nucleotide sequences shared between donor and recipient were removed because the origin of such sequences could not be assigned. Alloreactive clones required at least 2-fold expansion over unstimulated cells and minimum CFSE-low frequency of 0.002% (template counts) or 0.001% (read counts). Mappable clones were those detected in sequenced pre-transplant spleen, lymph node, or MLR CFSE-low populations of the donor or recipient. The cumulative frequency of alloreactive clones was calculated as a percentage of all sequences, weighted by copy number. In its TCRdb copy, this immuneACCESS table keeps in-frame sequences only and misses some clones. Where compared with another copy, unresolved V genes explain less than half of these, and the others have no known cause. V and J calls and clone size are given by that table; D and trimming were obtained from the DNA. The sample has tens of thousands of clones on record, about 94% of them singletons. Together, the top ten hold roughly 0.53% of the sample.

Note on this clone: The target of this receptor is not known. No much larger clone is present one base from it, and per-base qualities are unavailable.

The material was unstimulated CD8+ T cells sorted from spleen or lymph node cells, obtained before intestinal transplant. Rearrangement joined TRBV11-2 to TRBJ2-1, and 8 bases in between align with TRBD2. The receptor was isolated from a human donor who received an intestinal transplant. The nucleotide sequence is given as TGTGCCAGCAGCCTAGCGGGCAACCAGTCTCCGCAGTTCTTC. This is translated as CASSLAGNQSPQFF.